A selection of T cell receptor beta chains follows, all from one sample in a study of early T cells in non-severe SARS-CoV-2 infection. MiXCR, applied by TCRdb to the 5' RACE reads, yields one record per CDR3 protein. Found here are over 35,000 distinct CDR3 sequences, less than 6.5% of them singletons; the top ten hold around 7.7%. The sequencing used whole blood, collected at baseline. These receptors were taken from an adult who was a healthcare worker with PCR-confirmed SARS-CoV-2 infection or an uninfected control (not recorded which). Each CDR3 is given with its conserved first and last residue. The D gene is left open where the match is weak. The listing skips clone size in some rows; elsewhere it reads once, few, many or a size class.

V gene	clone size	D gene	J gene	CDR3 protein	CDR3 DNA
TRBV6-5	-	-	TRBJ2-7	CASSYSFVRAYEQYF	TGTGCCAGCAGTTACTCTTTCGTGAGGGCCTACGAGCAGTACTTC
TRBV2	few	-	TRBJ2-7	CASRQAGREQYF	TGTGCCAGCCGCCAGGCAGGGCGCGAGCAGTACTTC
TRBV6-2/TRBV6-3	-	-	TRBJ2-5	CASSYSGLQETQYF	TGTGCCAGCAGTTACTCGGGCCTCCAAGAGACCCAGTACTTC
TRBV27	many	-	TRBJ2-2	CASSQRGGGELFF	TGTGCCAGCAGTCAAAGGGGTGGCGGGGAGCTGTTTTTT
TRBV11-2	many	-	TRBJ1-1	CASSSWALNTEAFF	TGTGCCAGCAGCTCCTGGGCATTGAACACTGAAGCTTTCTTT
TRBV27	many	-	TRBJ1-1	CASSLGGPLRLVEAFF	TGTGCCAGCAGTTTGGGTGGGCCGCTGCGTTTAGTTGAAGCTTTCTTT
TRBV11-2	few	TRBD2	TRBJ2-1	CASSPTSGSYNEQFF	TGTGCCAGCAGCCCCACTAGCGGGTCCTACAATGAGCAGTTCTTC
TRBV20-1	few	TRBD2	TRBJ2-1	CSARGTSGGVEQFF	TGCAGTGCTAGAGGGACTAGCGGGGGTGTTGAGCAGTTCTTC
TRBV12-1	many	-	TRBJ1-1	CASSVIDSYTEAFF	TGTGCCAGCAGCGTTATAGACAGTTACACTGAAGCTTTCTTT
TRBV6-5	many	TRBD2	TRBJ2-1	CASSYSTSLAGGEQFF	TGTGCCAGCAGTTACTCGACCTCCTTGGCGGGGGGGGAGCAGTTCTTC
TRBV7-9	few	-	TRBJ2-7	CASSLADTYEQYF	TGTGCCAGCAGCTTAGCCGATACCTACGAGCAGTACTTC
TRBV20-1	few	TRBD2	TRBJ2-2	CSASLAGGRRTGELFF	TGCAGTGCTAGTCTAGCGGGGGGGCGTCGCACCGGGGAGCTGTTTTTT
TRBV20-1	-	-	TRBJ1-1	CSARPGARSTEAFF	TGCAGTGCTAGACCCGGGGCTCGTTCCACTGAAGCTTTCTTT
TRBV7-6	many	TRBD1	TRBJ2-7	CASSLIQGAYEQYF	TGTGCCAGCAGCTTAATACAGGGGGCTTACGAGCAGTACTTC
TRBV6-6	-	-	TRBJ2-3	CASSYVQGGTDTQYF	TGTGCCAGCAGTTACGTTCAGGGTGGCACAGATACGCAGTATTTT
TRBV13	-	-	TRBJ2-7	CASSSGGTNYEQYF	TGTGCCAGCAGCTCTGGGGGGACGAACTACGAGCAGTACTTC
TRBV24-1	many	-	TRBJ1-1	CATSESGNTEAFF	TGTGCCACCAGTGAATCTGGGAACACTGAAGCTTTCTTT
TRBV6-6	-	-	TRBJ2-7	CASSTTGYEQYF	TGTGCCAGCTCAACAACGGGTTACGAGCAGTACTTC
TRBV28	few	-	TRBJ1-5	CASSLTVRGQPQHF	TGTGCCAGCAGTTTGACAGTCCGAGGGCAGCCCCAGCATTTT
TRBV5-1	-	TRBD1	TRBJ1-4	CASSLQGAGEKLFF	TGCGCCAGCAGCTTACAGGGGGCAGGTGAAAAACTGTTTTTT
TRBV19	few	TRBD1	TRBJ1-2	CASSSLGTAYGYTF	TGTGCCAGTAGTTCCCTTGGGACAGCCTATGGCTACACCTTC
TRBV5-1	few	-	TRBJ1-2	CASSLEGRSNYGYTF	TGCGCCAGCAGCTTGGAGGGTAGGAGTAACTATGGCTACACCTTC
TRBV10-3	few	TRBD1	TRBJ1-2	CAISEWDSYGYTF	TGTGCCATCAGTGAGTGGGACAGCTATGGCTACACCTTC
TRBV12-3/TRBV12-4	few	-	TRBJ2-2	CASSPIVGGRTGELFF	TGTGCCAGCAGCCCGATCGTGGGGGGCCGGACCGGGGAGCTGTTTTTT
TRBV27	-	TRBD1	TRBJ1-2	CASSFRTGGGGYTF	TGTGCCAGCAGTTTTAGGACAGGGGGCGGTGGCTACACCTTC
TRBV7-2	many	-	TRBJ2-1	CASSLVARENEQFF	TGTGCCAGCAGCTTAGTCGCCAGGGAGAATGAGCAGTTCTTC
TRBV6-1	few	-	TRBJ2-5	CASRTFHRIMSDQETQYF	TGTGCCAGCAGGACCTTTCACAGAATCATGTCCGACCAAGAGACCCAGTACTTC
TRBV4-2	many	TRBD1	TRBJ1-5	CASSQGTGSGQPQHF	TGTGCCAGCAGCCAAGGGACAGGGTCGGGTCAGCCCCAGCATTTT
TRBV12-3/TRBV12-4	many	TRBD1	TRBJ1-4	CASSLAGTANEKLFF	TGTGCCAGCAGTTTAGCGGGGACAGCTAATGAAAAACTGTTTTTT
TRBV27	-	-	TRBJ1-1	CASSFSPGGMNTEAFF	TGTGCCAGCAGTTTCTCCCCCGGCGGAATGAACACTGAAGCTTTCTTT
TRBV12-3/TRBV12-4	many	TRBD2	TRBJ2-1	CASSFFSGGAFNEQFF	TGTGCCAGCAGTTTTTTTAGCGGGGGGGCCTTCAATGAGCAGTTCTTC
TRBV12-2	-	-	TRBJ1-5	CASRLSNQPQHF	TGTGCAAGTCGCCTGAGCAATCAGCCCCAGCATTTT
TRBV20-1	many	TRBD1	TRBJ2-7	CSARTGAVYEQYF	TGCAGTGCTAGGACAGGGGCGGTCTACGAGCAGTACTTC
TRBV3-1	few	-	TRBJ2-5	CASSQDRNSQETQYF	TGTGCCAGCAGCCAAGATAGGAACTCCCAAGAGACCCAGTACTTC
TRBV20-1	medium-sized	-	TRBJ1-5	CSARAGEQGRNQPQHF	TGCAGTGCTAGAGCCGGGGAACAGGGCCGCAATCAGCCCCAGCATTTT
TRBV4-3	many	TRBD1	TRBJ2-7	CASSQDKETGEHEQYF	TGCGCCAGCAGCCAAGATAAGGAGACAGGGGAACACGAGCAGTACTTC
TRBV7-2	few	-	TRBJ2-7	CASSLVGYEQYF	TGTGCCAGCAGCTTAGTGGGGTACGAGCAGTACTTC
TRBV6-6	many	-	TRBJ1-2	CASRKQESAIPGYTF	TGTGCCAGCAGAAAACAGGAGTCCGCCATTCCTGGCTACACCTTC
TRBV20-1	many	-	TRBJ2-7	CSAMDSVSYEQYF	TGCAGTGCTATGGACTCAGTCTCCTACGAGCAGTACTTC
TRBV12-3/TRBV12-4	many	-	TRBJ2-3	CASKKTGRSYTDTQYF	TGTGCCAGTAAGAAAACAGGCAGGAGTTACACAGATACGCAGTATTTT
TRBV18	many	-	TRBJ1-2	CASSPQALYGYTF	TGTGCCAGCTCACCCCAAGCCCTCTATGGCTACACCTTC
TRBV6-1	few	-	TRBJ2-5	CASSAGQMEETQYF	TGTGCCAGCAGTGCAGGACAGATGGAAGAGACCCAGTACTTC
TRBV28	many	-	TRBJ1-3	CASSLAGNTIYF	TGTGCCAGCAGTTTAGCTGGAAACACCATATATTTT
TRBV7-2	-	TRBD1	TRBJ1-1	CASTRQGSYTEAFF	TGTGCCAGCACCCGACAGGGATCGTACACTGAAGCTTTCTTT
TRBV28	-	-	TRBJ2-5	CASSFRASPLETQYF	TGTGCCAGCAGTTTCCGAGCTAGCCCCCTGGAGACCCAGTACTTC
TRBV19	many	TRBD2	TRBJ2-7	CASSFQAGAAYEQYF	TGTGCCAGTAGTTTCCAAGCGGGGGCCGCCTACGAGCAGTACTTC
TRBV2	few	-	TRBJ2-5	CASSLEAGAVETQYF	TGTGCCAGCAGCCTAGAGGCGGGGGCAGTAGAGACCCAGTACTTC
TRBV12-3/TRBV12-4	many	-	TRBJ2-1	CASSLARAAYNEQFF	TGTGCCAGCAGTTTAGCCAGGGCGGCCTACAATGAGCAGTTCTTC
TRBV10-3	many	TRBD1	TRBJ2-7	CAIKGRDRVVAEQYF	TGTGCCATCAAGGGCCGGGACAGGGTTGTCGCCGAGCAGTACTTC
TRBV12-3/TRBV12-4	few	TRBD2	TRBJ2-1	CASSLPEWGLAGPSSYNEQFF	TGTGCCAGCAGTTTACCGGAGTGGGGACTAGCGGGTCCCTCCTCCTACAATGAGCAGTTCTTC
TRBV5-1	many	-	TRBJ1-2	CASSLAVGSNYGYTF	TGCGCCAGCAGCTTGGCGGTGGGGTCCAACTATGGCTACACCTTC
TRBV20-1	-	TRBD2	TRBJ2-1	CSARERGGRNEQFF	TGCAGTGCTAGAGAGCGGGGGGGCCGCAATGAGCAGTTCTTC
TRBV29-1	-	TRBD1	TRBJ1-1	CSAGQGMNTEAFF	TGCAGCGCCGGACAGGGGATGAACACTGAAGCTTTCTTT
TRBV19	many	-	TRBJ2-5	CASSTYREETQYF	TGTGCCAGTAGTACCTACAGGGAAGAGACCCAGTACTTC